This T cell receptor (beta chain) was identified in a study of blood T cells in healthy people across ages. V was clipped by 8 bases and J by 0 bases, with 13 bases between them. Germline assignment: CDR1 SNHLY and CDR2 FYNNEI. This CDR3 comprises 14 residues. The use of a sample-barcoded 5' primer and a J-beta primer mix characterized a second PCR of roughly 7 to 12 cycles. TCRdb re-analysed the 5' RACE reads in MiXCR, keeping a single row per CDR3 protein. Of fewer than 1,000,000 distinct CDR3 sequences listed, roughly 44% are singletons. This sequence originates from a man in his 60s in good health. What was sequenced was blood. The rearrangement uses TRBV2 and TRBJ1-2; unclear D gene. The chain's CDR3 is CASLKSEANYGYTF. The CDR3 nucleotides read TGTGCCAGCCTCAAGTCTGAGGCTAACTATGGCTACACCTTC.